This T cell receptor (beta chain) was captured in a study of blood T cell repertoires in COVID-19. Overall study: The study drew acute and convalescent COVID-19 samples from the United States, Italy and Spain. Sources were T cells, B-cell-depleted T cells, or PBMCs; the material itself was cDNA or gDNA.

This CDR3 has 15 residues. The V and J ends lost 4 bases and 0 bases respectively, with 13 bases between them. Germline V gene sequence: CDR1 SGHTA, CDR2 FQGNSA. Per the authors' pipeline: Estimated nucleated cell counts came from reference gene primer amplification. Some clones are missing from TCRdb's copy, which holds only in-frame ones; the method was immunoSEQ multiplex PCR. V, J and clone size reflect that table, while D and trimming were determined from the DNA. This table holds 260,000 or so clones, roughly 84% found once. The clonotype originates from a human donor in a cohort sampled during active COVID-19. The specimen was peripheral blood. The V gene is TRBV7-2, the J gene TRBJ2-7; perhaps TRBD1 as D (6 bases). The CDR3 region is CASSSTGKTSYEQYF. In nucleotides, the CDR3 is TGTGCCAGCAGCTCGACAGGCAAAACCTCCTACGAGCAGTACTTC.